The source of this T cell receptor beta chain is a study of blood T cells in healthy people across ages. Extraction of total RNA produced a minimum of 5 micrograms from each sample. The second PCR ran roughly 6 to 12 cycles with a sample-barcoded 5' primer and J-beta primers. TCRdb re-analysed the 5' RACE reads in MiXCR, keeping a single row per CDR3 protein. In the table there are 1.5 million to 2 million distinct CDR3 sequences, roughly 50% of which are singletons. CDR1 SGHKS and CDR2 YYEKEE come from the germline V gene (reference sequence). The CDR3 contains 14 residues. The V gene lost 0 bases and the J gene lost 7 bases, with 13 bases spanning the gap.

The source material was blood. J is TRBJ1-2 and V is TRBV5-5; D may be TRBD1 (5 bases). The TCR comes from a woman aged 40 to 55 in good health. CDR3 sequence reads: CASSLAPGTSGYTF. The CDR3 bases are TGTGCCAGCAGCTTGGCTCCCGGGACTTCTGGCTACACCTTC.